These T cell receptor beta chains were read from a single sample in a study of T cell repertoires in cytomegalovirus infection. TCRdb fed the reads into MiXCR, producing one record per CDR3 protein. In the table there are about 570,000 distinct CDR3 sequences, around 40% of which are singletons. These TCRs are of unknown antigen specificity. The material sequenced was cultured PBMCs, taken from culture after CMV antigen stimulation. The receptors come from a human donor in good health (CMV status not recorded). Some clones in this sample may be carry-over from other donors' samples. CDR3s include the opening cysteine and the closing phenylalanine or tryptophan. A D gene is named only where the DNA matches it firmly. The size of a clone is reported for some rows only, either as once, few or many, or as a class for expanded clones.

TGTGCCAGCAGCCAACCAACGCGGGATTCTGGAAACACCATATATTTT CASSQPTRDSGNTIYF . TRBJ1-3 TRBV4-2 .
TGCGCCAGCAGCCAAGCGGGCTTAACAGATACGCAGTATTTT CASSQAGLTDTQYF . TRBJ2-3 TRBV4-1 .
TGTGCCAGCAGCTTGAGATACAGGGCGAACACCGGGGAGCTGTTTTTT CASSLRYRANTGELFF . TRBJ2-2 TRBV7-2 many
TGCAGTGCTAGAAGGGGGGCGCGGGGGGGCTGGGCGGATACGCAGTATTTT CSARRGARGGWADTQYF TRBD2 TRBJ2-3 TRBV20-1 .
TGTGCCAGCAGTTTAAGAGCCAGCAGGGATGATCAGCCCCAGCATTTT CASSLRASRDDQPQHF . TRBJ1-5 TRBV27 .
TGTGCCAGCAGCTTGGACAGCGGTAGACAAGAGACCCAGTACTTC CASSLDSGRQETQYF . TRBJ2-5 TRBV5-4 .
TGTGCCAGCGGCCGATTCAGACTAGCGGGAACAGATACGCAGTATTTT CASGRFRLAGTDTQYF TRBD2 TRBJ2-3 TRBV7-9 .
TGTGCCAGCAGTAGGACTAGCGGGGGCAACAATGAGCAGTTCTTC CASSRTSGGNNEQFF TRBD2 TRBJ2-1 TRBV12-3/TRBV12-4 .
TGTGCCAGCACCCGAGGAGGGGGGGTAGGCGGCTACACCTTC CASTRGGGVGGYTF . TRBJ1-2 TRBV7-6 few
TGTGCCAGCACCCGGGCGGGATCTGGGCAGTACTTC CASTRAGSGQYF . TRBJ2-7 TRBV12-3/TRBV12-4 .
TGTGCCAGCAGCTTAGCGGGACTAGCGGGAGATGAGCAGTTCTTC CASSLAGLAGDEQFF TRBD2 TRBJ2-1 TRBV7-2 .
TGTGCCAGTCGAGACCCGATAGATTACGTTTGGCGGTATTTT CASRDPIDYVWRYF . TRBJ2-3 TRBV6-8 .
TGTGCCAGCACGGACATATTGAACACTGAAGCTTTCTTT CASTDILNTEAFF . TRBJ1-1 TRBV6-2/TRBV6-3 few
TGTGCCAGCAGCTTAGAGTGGGGGACCCAGTACTTC CASSLEWGTQYF . TRBJ2-5 TRBV7-2 .
TGTGCCAGCAGAGGCGCACGGGGAGGACGCTCCTACGAGCAGTACTTC CASRGARGGRSYEQYF . TRBJ2-7 TRBV7-8 many
TGTGCCAGCAGCTTATCCGTCAATCAGCCCCAGCATTTT CASSLSVNQPQHF . TRBJ1-5 TRBV7-2 many
TGTGCCAGCAGCTTAGGGAACAGGGATGGGGTCAACACTGAAGCTTTCTTT CASSLGNRDGVNTEAFF . TRBJ1-1 TRBV7-6 few
TGTGCCAGTAGCAAGGGACTAGCGGAGCCCAATGAGCAGTTCTTC CASSKGLAEPNEQFF TRBD2 TRBJ2-1 TRBV19 .
TGCAGTGCTGTTGGTCCGGATGGGTACGAGCAGTACTTC CSAVGPDGYEQYF . TRBJ2-7 TRBV20-1 .
TGTGCCAGCAGCTTGACGGGGACTCTCTCCTACGAGCAGTACTTC CASSLTGTLSYEQYF . TRBJ2-7 TRBV7-2 .
TGTGCCAGCATCAATCGGGACACTTGGGTTAATGAAGCTTTCTTT CASINRDTWVNEAFF . TRBJ1-1 TRBV12-3/TRBV12-4 few
TGTGCCAGCAGCTTAAGCACAGATACGCAGTATTTT CASSLSTDTQYF . TRBJ2-3 TRBV7-2 many
TGTGCCAGCAGTTTGGACTTAGCGGGGGGCTCAGATACGCAGTATTTT CASSLDLAGGSDTQYF TRBD2 TRBJ2-3 TRBV28 many
TGTGCCAGCACCCGAAGGGAGGGGGACATGGCTTTCTTT CASTRREGDMAFF . TRBJ1-1 TRBV7-6 .
TGTGCCAGCAGTGATCGGGAGGGCACTGAAGCTTTCTTT CASSDREGTEAFF . TRBJ1-1 TRBV2 .
TGTGCCATCTTGAGGGAGACCCAGTACTTC CAILRETQYF . TRBJ2-5 TRBV10-3 .
TGTGCCAGCAGTCGGGCTGGGGAGAACACTGAAGCTTTCTTT CASSRAGENTEAFF . TRBJ1-1 TRBV7-9 .
TGTGCCAGCAGCTTAGGACAGCTTTCCTACGAGCAGTACTTC CASSLGQLSYEQYF . TRBJ2-7 TRBV7-8 few
TGTGCCAGCAGCTTCCGGGGGGTAGCTCCAGATACGCAGTATTTT CASSFRGVAPDTQYF TRBD2 TRBJ2-3 TRBV7-6 .